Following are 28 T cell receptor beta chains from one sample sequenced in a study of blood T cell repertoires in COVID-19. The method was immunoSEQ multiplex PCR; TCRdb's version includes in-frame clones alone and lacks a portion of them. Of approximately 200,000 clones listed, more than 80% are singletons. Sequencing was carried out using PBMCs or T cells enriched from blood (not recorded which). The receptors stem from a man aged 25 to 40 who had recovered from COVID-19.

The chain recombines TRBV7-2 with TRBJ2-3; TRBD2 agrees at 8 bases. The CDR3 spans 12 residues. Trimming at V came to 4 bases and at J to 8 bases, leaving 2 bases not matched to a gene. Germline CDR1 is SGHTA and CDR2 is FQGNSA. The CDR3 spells CASSSLAGTQYF. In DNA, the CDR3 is TGTGCCAGCAGCTCTCTAGCGGGTACGCAGTATTTT.

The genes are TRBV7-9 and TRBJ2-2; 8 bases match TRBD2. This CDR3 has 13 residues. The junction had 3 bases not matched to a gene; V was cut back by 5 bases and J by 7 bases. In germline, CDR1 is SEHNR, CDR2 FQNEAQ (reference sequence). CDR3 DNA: TGTGCCAGCAGCCTCGGGACTAGCGGGGAGCTGTTTTTT. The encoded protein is CASSLGTSGELFF. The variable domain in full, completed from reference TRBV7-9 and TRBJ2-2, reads DTGVSQNPRHKITKRGQNVTFRCDPISEHNRLYWYRQTLGQGPEFLTYFQNEAQLEKSRLLSDRFSAERPKGSFSTLEIQRTEQGDSAMYLCASSLGTSGELFFGEGSRLTVL.

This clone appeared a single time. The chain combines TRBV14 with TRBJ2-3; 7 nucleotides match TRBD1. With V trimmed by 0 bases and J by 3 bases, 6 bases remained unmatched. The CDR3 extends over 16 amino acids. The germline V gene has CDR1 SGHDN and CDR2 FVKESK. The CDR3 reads CASSQEPRGQTDTQYF. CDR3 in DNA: TGTGCCAGCAGCCAAGAGCCAAGGGGGCAGACAGATACGCAGTATTTT.

CDR3 coding DNA: TGTGCCAGCAGTGAAGCCCGCATAAGCCATGGCTACACCTTC. As protein: CASSEARISHGYTF. The rearrangement links TRBV6-1 to TRBJ1-2; no reliable D call. CDR1 is MNHNS, CDR2 SASEGT, per germline. The CDR3 extends over 14 amino acids. V gave up 0 bases and J gave up 6 bases, with 11 bases separating them.

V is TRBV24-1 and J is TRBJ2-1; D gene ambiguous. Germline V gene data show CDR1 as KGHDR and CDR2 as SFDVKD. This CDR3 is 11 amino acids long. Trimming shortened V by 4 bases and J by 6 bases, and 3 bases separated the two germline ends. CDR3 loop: CATSDLNEQFF. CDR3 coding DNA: TGTGCCACCAGTGACCTCAATGAGCAGTTCTTC.

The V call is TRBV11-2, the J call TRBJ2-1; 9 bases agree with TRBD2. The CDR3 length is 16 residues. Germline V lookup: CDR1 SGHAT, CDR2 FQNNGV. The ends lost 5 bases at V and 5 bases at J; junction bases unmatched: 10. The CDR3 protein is CASSKTGTSFNNEQFF. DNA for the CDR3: TGTGCCAGCAGCAAAACCGGGACTAGCTTTAACAATGAGCAGTTCTTC.

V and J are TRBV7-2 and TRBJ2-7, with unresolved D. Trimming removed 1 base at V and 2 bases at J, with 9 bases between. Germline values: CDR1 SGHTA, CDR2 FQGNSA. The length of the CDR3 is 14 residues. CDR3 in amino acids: CASSLDLATYEQYF. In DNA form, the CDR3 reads TGTGCCAGCAGCTTAGACTTAGCTACCTACGAGCAGTACTTC.

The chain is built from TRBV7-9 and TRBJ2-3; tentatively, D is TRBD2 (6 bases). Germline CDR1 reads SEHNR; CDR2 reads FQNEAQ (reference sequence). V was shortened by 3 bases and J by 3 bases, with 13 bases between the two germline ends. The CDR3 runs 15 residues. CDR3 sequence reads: CASSFSNRETDTQYF. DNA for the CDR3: TGTGCCAGCAGCTTTTCGAACCGGGAGACAGATACGCAGTATTTT.

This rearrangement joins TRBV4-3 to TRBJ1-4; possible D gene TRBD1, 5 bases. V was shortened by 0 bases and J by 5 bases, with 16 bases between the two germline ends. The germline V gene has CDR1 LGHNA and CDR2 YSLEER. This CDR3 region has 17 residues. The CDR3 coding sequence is TGCGCCAGCAGCCAAGATCCTTGGACCGGACAAAATGAAAAACTGTTTTTT. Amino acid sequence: CASSQDPWTGQNEKLFF.

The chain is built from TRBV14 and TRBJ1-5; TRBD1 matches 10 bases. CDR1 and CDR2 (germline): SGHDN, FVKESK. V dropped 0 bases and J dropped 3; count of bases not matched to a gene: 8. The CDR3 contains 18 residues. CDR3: CASSQETGTGAYNQPQHF. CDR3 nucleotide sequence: TGTGCCAGCAGCCAAGAAACCGGGACAGGGGCGTACAATCAGCCCCAGCATTTT. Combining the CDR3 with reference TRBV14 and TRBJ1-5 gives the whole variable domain EAGVTQFPSHSVIEKGQTVTLRCDPISGHDNLYWYRRVMGKEIKFLLHFVKESKQDESGMPNNRFLAERTGGTYSTLKVQPAELEDSGVYFCASSQETGTGAYNQPQHFGDGTRLSIL.

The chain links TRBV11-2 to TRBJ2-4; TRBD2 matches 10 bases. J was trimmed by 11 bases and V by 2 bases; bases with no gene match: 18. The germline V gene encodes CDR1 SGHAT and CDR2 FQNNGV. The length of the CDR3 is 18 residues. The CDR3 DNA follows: TGTGCCAGCAGCTTATATCCAATCCCCCCTCTAGCGGGAGCTTTTCAGTACTTC. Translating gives CASSLYPIPPLAGAFQYF.

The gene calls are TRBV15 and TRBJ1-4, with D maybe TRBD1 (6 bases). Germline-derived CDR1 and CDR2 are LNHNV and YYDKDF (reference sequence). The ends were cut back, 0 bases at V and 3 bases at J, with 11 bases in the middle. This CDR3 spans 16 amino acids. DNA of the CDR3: TGTGCCACCAGCAGAGATGGGGGCGCCTCTAATGAAAAACTGTTTTTT. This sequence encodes CATSRDGGASNEKLFF.

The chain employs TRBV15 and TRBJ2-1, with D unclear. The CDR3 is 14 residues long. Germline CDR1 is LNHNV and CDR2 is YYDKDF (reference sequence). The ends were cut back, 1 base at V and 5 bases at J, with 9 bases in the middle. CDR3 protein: CATSRAQLNNEQFF. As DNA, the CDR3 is TGTGCCACCAGCAGAGCCCAGTTAAACAATGAGCAGTTCTTC.

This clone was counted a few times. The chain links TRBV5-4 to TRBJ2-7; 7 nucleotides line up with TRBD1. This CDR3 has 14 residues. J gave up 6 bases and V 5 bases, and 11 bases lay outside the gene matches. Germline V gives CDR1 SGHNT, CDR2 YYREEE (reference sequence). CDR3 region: CASRPVQGDREQYF. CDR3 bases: TGTGCCAGCAGACCCGTTCAGGGGGATCGCGAGCAGTACTTC. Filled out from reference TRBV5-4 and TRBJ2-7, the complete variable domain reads ETGVTQSPTHLIKTRGQQVTLRCSSQSGHNTVSWYQQALGQGPQFIFQYYREEENGRGNFPPRFSGLQFPNYSSELNVNALELDDSALYLCASRPVQGDREQYFGPGTRLTVT.

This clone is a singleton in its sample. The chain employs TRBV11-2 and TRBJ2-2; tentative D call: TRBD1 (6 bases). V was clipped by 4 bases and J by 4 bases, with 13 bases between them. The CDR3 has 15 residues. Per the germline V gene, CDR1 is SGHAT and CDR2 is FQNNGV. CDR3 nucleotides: TGTGCCAGCAGCTGGGAGAGACAGGCCACCGGGGAGCTGTTTTTT. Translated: CASSWERQATGELFF. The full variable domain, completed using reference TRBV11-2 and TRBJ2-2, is EAGVAQSPRYKIIEKRQSVAFWCNPISGHATLYWYQQILGQGPKLLIQFQNNGVVDDSQLPKDRFSAERLKGVDSTLKIQPAKLEDSAVYLCASSWERQATGELFFGEGSRLTVL.

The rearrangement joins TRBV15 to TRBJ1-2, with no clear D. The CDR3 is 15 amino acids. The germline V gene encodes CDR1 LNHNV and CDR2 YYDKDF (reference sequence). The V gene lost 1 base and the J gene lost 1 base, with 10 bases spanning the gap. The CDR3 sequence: CATSRAPYSNYGYTF. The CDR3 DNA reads TGTGCCACCAGCAGAGCGCCTTATAGTAACTATGGCTACACCTTC.

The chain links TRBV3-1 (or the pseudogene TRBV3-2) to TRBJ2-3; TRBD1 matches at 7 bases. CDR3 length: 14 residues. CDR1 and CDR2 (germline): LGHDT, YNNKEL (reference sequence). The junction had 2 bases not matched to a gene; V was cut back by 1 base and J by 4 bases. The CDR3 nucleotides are TGTGCCAGCAGCCAAGTGCAGGGGGCAGATACGCAGTATTTT. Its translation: CASSQVQGADTQYF.

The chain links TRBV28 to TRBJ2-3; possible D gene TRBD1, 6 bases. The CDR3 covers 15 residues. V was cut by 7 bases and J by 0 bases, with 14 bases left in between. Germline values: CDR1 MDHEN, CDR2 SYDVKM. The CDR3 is CASTQNGQSTDTQYF. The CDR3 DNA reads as TGTGCCAGCACCCAGAACGGACAGAGCACAGATACGCAGTATTTT.

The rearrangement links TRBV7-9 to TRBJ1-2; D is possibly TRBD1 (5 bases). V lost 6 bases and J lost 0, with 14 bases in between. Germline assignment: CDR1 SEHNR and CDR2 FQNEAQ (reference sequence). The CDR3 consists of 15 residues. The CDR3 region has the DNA TGTGCCAGCAGTTTTATACAGGTTTCTAACTATGGCTACACCTTC. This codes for CASSFIQVSNYGYTF.

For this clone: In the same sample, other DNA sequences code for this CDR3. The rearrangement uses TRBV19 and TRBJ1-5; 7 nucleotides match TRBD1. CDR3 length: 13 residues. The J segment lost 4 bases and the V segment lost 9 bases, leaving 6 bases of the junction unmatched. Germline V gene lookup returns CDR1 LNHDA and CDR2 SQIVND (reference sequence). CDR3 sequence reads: CASRDSRNQPQHF. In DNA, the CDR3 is TGTGCCAGCCGGGACAGTCGTAATCAGCCCCAGCATTTT. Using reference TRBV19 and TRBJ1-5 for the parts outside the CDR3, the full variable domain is DGGITQSPKYLFRKEGQNVTLSCEQNLNHDAMYWYRQDPGQGLRLIYYSQIVNDFQKGDIAEGYSVSREKKESFPLTVTSAQKNPTAFYLCASRDSRNQPQHFGDGTRLSIL.

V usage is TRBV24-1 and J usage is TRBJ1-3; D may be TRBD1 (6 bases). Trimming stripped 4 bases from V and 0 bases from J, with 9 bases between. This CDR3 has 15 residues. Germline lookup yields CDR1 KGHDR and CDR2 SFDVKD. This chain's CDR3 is CATSDGDISGNTIYF. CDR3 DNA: TGTGCCACCAGTGACGGGGACATCTCTGGAAACACCATATATTTT.

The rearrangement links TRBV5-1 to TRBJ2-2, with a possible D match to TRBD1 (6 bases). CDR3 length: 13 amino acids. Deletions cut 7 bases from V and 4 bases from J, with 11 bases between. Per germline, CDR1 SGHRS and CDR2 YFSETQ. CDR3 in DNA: TGCGCCAGCGGCATAGGGGGCACCGGGGAGCTGTTTTTT. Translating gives CASGIGGTGELFF.

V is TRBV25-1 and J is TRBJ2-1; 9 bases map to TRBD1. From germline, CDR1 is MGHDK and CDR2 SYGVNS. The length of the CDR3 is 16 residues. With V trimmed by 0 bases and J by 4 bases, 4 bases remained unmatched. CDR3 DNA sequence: TGTGCCAGCAGTGAATATTGGACAGGGGAGTACAATGAGCAGTTCTTC. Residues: CASSEYWTGEYNEQFF.

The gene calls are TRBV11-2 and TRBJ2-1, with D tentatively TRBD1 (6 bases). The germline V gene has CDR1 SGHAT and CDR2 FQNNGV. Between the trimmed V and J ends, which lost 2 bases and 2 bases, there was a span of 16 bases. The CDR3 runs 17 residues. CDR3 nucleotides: TGTGCCAGCAGCTTAAGAAGAGCCGGGACACCCTACAATGAGCAGTTCTTC. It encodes CASSLRRAGTPYNEQFF.

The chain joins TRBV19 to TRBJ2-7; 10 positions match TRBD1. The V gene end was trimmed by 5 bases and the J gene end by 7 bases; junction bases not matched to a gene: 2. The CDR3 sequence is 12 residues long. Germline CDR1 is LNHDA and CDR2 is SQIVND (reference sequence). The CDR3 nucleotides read TGTGCCAGTAGTGCGGACAGGGGGGAGCAGTACTTC. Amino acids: CASSADRGEQYF.

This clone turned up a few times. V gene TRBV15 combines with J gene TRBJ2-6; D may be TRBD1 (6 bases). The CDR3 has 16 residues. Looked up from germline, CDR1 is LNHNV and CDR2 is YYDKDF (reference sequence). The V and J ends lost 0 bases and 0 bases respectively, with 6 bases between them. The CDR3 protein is CATSREGHSGANVLTF. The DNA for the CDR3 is TGTGCCACCAGCAGAGAGGGACACTCTGGGGCCAACGTCCTGACTTTC.

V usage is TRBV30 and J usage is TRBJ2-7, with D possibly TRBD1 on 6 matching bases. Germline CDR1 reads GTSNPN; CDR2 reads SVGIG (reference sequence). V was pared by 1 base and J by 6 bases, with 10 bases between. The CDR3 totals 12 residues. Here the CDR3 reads CAWSETGVEQYF. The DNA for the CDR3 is TGTGCCTGGAGTGAGACAGGAGTCGAGCAGTACTTC.

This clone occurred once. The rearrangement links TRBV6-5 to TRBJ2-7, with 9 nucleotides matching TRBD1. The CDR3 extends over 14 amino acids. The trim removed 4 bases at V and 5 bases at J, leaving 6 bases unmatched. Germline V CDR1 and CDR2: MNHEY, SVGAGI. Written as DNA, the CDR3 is TGTGCCAGCAGTTCGCTGGGACAGGGAGACGAGCAGTACTTC. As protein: CASSSLGQGDEQYF.